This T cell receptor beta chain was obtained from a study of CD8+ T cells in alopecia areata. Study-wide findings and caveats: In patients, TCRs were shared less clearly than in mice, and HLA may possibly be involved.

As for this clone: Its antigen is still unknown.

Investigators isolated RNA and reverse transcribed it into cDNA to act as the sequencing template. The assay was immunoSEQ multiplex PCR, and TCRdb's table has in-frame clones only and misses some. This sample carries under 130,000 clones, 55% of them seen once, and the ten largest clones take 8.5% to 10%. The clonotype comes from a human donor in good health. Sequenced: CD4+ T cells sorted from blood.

As DNA, the CDR3 is TGTGCCTGGACTGGAGGGGGAGGAAAGCAGTACTTC. It codes for CAWTGGGGKQYF. The chain links TRBV30 to TRBJ2-7; perhaps D is TRBD1 or TRBD2 (6 bases each). CDR1 and CDR2 from the germline V gene are GTSNPN and SVGIG (reference sequence). Trimming removed 4 bases at V and 8 bases at J, with 15 bases between. This CDR3 has 12 amino acids.